The 8 T cell receptor beta chains below come from one sample, sequenced in a study of blood T cell repertoires in COVID-19. Sequencing was performed with immunoSEQ multiplex PCR; in TCRdb, only in-frame clones are kept and a portion is missing. The sample lists 90,000 to 150,000 clones, more than 75% occurring once. Sequenced input: peripheral blood. The receptor source for this set is a man aged 60-69 years with acute or convalescent COVID-19.

The rearrangement joins TRBV3-1 (or the pseudogene TRBV3-2) to TRBJ1-3, with D perhaps matching TRBD1 (5 bases). This CDR3 region has 15 residues. V was trimmed by 2 bases and J by 0 bases, leaving 8 bases between them. Germline V gene sequence: CDR1 LGHDT, CDR2 YNNKEL (reference sequence). Here the CDR3 reads CASSQLGGSGNTIYF. In DNA, the CDR3 is TGTGCCAGCAGCCAATTGGGGGGCTCTGGAAACACCATATATTTT.

The CDR3: CASSELMEGRNTGELFF. CDR3 in DNA: TGTGCCAGCAGTGAATTAATGGAGGGAAGAAACACCGGGGAGCTGTTTTTT. The rearrangement links TRBV25-1 to TRBJ2-2, with D maybe TRBD2 (6 bases). Deletions cut 1 base from V and 2 bases from J, with 14 bases between. Germline V lookup: CDR1 MGHDK, CDR2 SYGVNS. The CDR3 length is 17 residues.

The V gene is TRBV9, the J gene TRBJ2-7; a possible D gene is TRBD1 (6 bases). The CDR3 spans 16 residues. The V gene's germline CDR1 is SGDLS and CDR2 YYNGEE. Trimming cost V 0 bases and J 3 bases, with 16 bases left between them. The CDR3 reads CASSVGGPSTIYEQYF. The CDR3 DNA is TGTGCCAGCAGCGTAGGGGGGCCCTCCACCATCTACGAGCAGTACTTC.

This rearrangement joins TRBV11-2 to TRBJ1-4, with 9 nucleotides matching TRBD1. With 4 bases clipped from V and 8 bases from J, the junction kept 8 bases outside the gene matches. The CDR3 runs 15 residues. CDR1 SGHAT and CDR2 FQNNGV come from the germline V gene. The CDR3 DNA reads as TGTGCCAGCAGCTGGCCGGGACAGGGCAGAGAAAAACTGTTTTTT. Its protein is CASSWPGQGREKLFF.

The chain has TRBV3-1 (or the pseudogene TRBV3-2) and TRBJ1-1; tentatively, D is TRBD1 (5 bases). The CDR3 runs to 17 residues. V lost 4 bases and J 4 bases, leaving 22 bases between the germline ends. In germline, CDR1 is LGHDT, CDR2 YNNKEL (reference sequence). The DNA of the CDR3 is TGTGCCAGCAGCCGGTATTCCCAGGGCCTCAGTGGCACTGAAGCTTTCTTT. The encoded protein is CASSRYSQGLSGTEAFF.

This chain joins TRBV24-1 and TRBJ2-3, with 7 bases fitting TRBD2. The V and J ends lost 7 bases and 4 bases, in that order; junction bases with no gene match: 7. This CDR3 has 14 residues. Germline V gene data show CDR1 as KGHDR and CDR2 as SFDVKD. The CDR3 bases are TGTGCCACCAGCCTCACTAGCGTCCCAGATACGCAGTATTTT. It yields the protein CATSLTSVPDTQYF.

The chain recombines TRBV19 with TRBJ2-7; 9 bases fit TRBD2. V lost 5 bases to trimming and J lost 4 bases; unmatched junction nucleotides: 3. The CDR3 runs 13 residues. Germline CDR1 reads LNHDA; CDR2 reads SQIVND (reference sequence). In DNA, the CDR3 is TGTGCCAGTAGTGGGACTAGCAGATACGAGCAGTACTTC. Its protein is CASSGTSRYEQYF.

This clone was observed a few times. This chain joins TRBV24-1 and TRBJ1-4, with D possibly being TRBD1 (6 bases). In germline, CDR1 is KGHDR, CDR2 SFDVKD. Trimming left V 3 bases short and J 1 base short, with 11 bases between. The CDR3 spans 16 residues. This CDR3 is CATSDPGVRTNEKLFF. The DNA for the CDR3 is TGTGCCACCAGTGATCCAGGGGTAAGAACTAATGAAAAACTGTTTTTT.